What follows describes a single TCR beta chain. This sample was taken from a study of ipilimumab plus nivolumab after autologous stem cell transplantation. V shed 0 bases and J 5 bases; nucleotides not matched to a gene: 3. The CDR3 length is 14 residues. Germline assignment: CDR1 MNHEY and CDR2 SVGAGI. Starting 14 to 28 days after autologous transplant, ipilimumab 1 mg/kg was given. Method: immunoSEQ multiplex PCR; TCRdb's copy keeps in-frame clones and lacks some. Of about 40,000 clones listed, about 91% are singletons. The sequencing used PBMCs, collected in a trial of ipilimumab plus nivolumab as post-transplant consolidation. This clonotype was obtained from a male donor with multiple myeloma. The chain carries TRBV6-5 and TRBJ1-2; 7 positions agree with TRBD1. In nucleotides, the CDR3 is TGTGCCAGCAGTTACTCGACAGGGACTTATGGCTACACCTTC. Residues: CASSYSTGTYGYTF.